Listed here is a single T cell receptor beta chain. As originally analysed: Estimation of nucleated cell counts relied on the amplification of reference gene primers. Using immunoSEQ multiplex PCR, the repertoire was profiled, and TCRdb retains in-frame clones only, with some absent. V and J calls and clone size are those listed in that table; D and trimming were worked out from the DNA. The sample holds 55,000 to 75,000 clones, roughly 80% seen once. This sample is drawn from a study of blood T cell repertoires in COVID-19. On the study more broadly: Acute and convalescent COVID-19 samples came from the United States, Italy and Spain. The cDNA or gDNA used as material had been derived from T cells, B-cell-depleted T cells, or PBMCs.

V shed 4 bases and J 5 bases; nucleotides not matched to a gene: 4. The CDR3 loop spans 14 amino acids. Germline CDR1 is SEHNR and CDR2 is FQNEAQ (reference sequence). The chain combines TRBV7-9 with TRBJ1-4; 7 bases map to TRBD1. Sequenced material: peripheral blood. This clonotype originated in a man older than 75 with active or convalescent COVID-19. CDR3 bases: TGTGCCAGCAGCTGGACAGGTGTGAATGAAAAACTGTTTTTT. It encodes CASSWTGVNEKLFF. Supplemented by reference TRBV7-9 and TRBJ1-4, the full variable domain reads DTGVSQNPRHKITKRGQNVTFRCDPISEHNRLYWYRQTLGQGPEFLTYFQNEAQLEKSRLLSDRFSAERPKGSFSTLEIQRTEQGDSAMYLCASSWTGVNEKLFFGSGTQLSVL.